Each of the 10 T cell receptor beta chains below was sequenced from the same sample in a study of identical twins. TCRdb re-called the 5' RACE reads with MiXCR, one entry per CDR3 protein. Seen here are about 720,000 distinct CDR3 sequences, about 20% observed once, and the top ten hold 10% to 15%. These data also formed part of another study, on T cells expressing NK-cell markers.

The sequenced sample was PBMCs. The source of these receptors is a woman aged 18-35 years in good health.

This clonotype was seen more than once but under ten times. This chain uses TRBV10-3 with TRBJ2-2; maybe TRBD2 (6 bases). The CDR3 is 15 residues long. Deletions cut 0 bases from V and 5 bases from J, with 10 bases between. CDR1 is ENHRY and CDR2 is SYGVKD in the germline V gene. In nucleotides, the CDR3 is TGTGCCATCAGTGAGTCGCGGGGCGGAACCGGGGAGCTGTTTTTT. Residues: CAISESRGGTGELFF.

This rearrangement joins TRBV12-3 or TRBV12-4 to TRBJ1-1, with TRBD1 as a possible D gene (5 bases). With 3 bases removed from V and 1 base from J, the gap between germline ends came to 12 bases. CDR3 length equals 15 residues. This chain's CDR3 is CASSFSGTANTEAFF. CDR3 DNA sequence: TGTGCCAGCAGTTTCTCGGGGACCGCGAACACTGAAGCTTTCTTT.

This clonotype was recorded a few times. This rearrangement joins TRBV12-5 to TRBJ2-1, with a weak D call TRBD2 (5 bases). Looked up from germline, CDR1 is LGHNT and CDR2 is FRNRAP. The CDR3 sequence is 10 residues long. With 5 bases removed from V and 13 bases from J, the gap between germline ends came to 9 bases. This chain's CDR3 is CASGETIQFF. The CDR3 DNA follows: TGTGCTAGTGGTGAGACTATCCAGTTCTTC.

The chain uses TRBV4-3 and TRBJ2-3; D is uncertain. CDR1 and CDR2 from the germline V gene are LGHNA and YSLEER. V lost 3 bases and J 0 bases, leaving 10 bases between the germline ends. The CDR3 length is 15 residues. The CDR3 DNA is TGCGCCAGCAGCCAGTATGGCGCCAGCACAGATACGCAGTATTTT. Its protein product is CASSQYGASTDTQYF.

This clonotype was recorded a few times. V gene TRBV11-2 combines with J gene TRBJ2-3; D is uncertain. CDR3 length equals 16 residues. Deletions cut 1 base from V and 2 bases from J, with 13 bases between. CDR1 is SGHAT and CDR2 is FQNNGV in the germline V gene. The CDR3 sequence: CASSLAQQSITDTQYF. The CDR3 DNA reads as TGTGCCAGCAGCTTAGCTCAGCAGTCCATCACAGATACGCAGTATTTT.

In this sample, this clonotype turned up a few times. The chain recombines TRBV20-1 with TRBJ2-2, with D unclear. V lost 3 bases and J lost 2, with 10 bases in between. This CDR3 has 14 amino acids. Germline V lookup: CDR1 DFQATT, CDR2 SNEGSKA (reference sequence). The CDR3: CSASSRSNTGELFF. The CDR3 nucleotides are TGCAGTGCTAGCTCGCGGAGTAACACCGGGGAGCTGTTTTTT.

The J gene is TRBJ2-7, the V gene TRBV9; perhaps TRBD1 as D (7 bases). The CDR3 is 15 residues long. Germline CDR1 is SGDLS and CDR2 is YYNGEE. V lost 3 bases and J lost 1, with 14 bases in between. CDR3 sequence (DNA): TGTGCCAGCAGCGCAAGGGCGGGACAGTCCTACGAGCAGTACTTC. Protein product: CASSARAGQSYEQYF.

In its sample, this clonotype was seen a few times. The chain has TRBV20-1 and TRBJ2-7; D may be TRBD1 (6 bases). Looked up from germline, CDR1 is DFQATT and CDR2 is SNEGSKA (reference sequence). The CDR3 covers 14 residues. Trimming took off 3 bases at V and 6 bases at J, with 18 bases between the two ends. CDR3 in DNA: TGCAGTGCTAGTAAGGGACACCCGGGGTCCGAGCAGTACTTC. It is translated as CSASKGHPGSEQYF.

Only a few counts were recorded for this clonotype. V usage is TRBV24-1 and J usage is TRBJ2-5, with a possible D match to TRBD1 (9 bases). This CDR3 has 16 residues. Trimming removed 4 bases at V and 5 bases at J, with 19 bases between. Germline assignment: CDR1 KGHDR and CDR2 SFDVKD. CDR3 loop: CATSDPRGGTGETQYF. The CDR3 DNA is TGTGCCACCAGTGACCCCCGCGGGGGGACAGGGGAGACCCAGTACTTC.

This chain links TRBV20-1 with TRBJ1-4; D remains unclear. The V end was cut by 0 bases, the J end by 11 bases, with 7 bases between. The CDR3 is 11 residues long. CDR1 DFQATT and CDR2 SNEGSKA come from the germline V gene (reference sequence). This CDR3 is CSARDNTKLFF. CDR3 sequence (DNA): TGCAGTGCTAGAGATAATACGAAACTGTTTTTT.